Below are 9 T cell receptor beta chains sequenced from a single sample in a study of cytomegalovirus exposure and HLA in healthy donors. Here immunoSEQ multiplex PCR was the method, and the copy in TCRdb shows in-frame clones only, minus some. The sample records roughly 280,000 clones, approximately 86% being singletons. The source material was PBMCs. All receptors derive from a woman younger than 35 in good health and CMV-seronegative.

The sample holds one count of this clone. This chain connects TRBV6-5 to TRBJ1-1; 8 bases are shared with TRBD1. The CDR3 consists of 15 residues. Germline CDR1 and CDR2: MNHEY and SVGAGI. V shed 7 bases and J 4 bases; nucleotides not matched to a gene: 11. In DNA, the CDR3 is TGTGCCAGCAACCGACCGGGACAGGCGATCACTGAAGCTTTCTTT. It codes for CASNRPGQAITEAFF.

CDR3 loop: CASRRQGGGYTF. CDR3 in DNA: TGTGCCAGCAGAAGACAGGGGGGTGGCTACACCTTC. The chain combines TRBV27 with TRBJ1-2; 9 positions match TRBD1. This CDR3 has 12 amino acids. Germline trimming cut 6 bases from V and 7 bases from J; bases unmatched to any gene: 3. Germline V gene sequence: CDR1 MNHEY, CDR2 SMNVEV (reference sequence).

The chain recombines TRBV5-4 with TRBJ2-3; D uncertain. The germline gives CDR1 SGHNT, CDR2 YYREEE (reference sequence). Trimming shortened V by 4 bases and J by 0 bases, and 3 bases separated the two germline ends. The CDR3 length is 12 residues. CDR3 loop: CASSPSTDTQYF. The CDR3 region has the DNA TGTGCCAGCAGCCCAAGCACAGATACGCAGTATTTT. The full variable domain, in which reference TRBV5-4 and TRBJ2-3 provide the parts outside the CDR3, is ETGVTQSPTHLIKTRGQQVTLRCSSQSGHNTVSWYQQALGQGPQFIFQYYREEENGRGNFPPRFSGLQFPNYSSELNVNALELDDSALYLCASSPSTDTQYFGPGTRLTVL.

J is TRBJ1-3 and V is TRBV29-1, with D possibly TRBD1 on 5 matching bases. Germline-derived CDR1 and CDR2 are SQVTM and ANQGSEA. This CDR3 comprises 14 residues. Trimming cost V 7 bases and J 0 bases, with 13 bases left between them. The CDR3 region is CSACRDSSGNTIYF. The CDR3 coding sequence is TGCAGCGCATGCCGGGACTCCTCTGGAAACACCATATATTTT.

J is TRBJ2-1 and V is TRBV4-3; D remains ambiguous. The germline V gene encodes CDR1 LGHNA and CDR2 YSLEER. The CDR3 has 17 residues. V was pared by 1 base and J by 0 bases, with 13 bases between. The CDR3: CASSQGSMGSSYNEQFF. Written as DNA, the CDR3 is TGCGCCAGCAGCCAAGGGTCAATGGGCAGCTCCTACAATGAGCAGTTCTTC.

The chain carries TRBV5-6 and TRBJ1-1; D remains ambiguous. V lost 0 bases and J lost 7, with 7 bases in between. The CDR3 consists of 12 residues. Germline V CDR1 and CDR2: SGHDT, YYEEEE. The CDR3: CASSLESREAFF. The CDR3 DNA sequence: TGTGCCAGCAGCTTGGAATCCCGTGAAGCTTTCTTT.

This chain connects TRBV30 to TRBJ1-1; D gene ambiguous. The CDR3 length is 13 residues. The V gene lost 4 bases and the J gene lost 7 bases, with 16 bases spanning the gap. Germline V gene data show CDR1 as GTSNPN and CDR2 as SVGIG (reference sequence). CDR3 in amino acids: CAWISTGSGEAFF. CDR3 in DNA: TGTGCCTGGATTTCAACGGGGAGTGGTGAAGCTTTCTTT.

The DNA for the CDR3 is TGCAGCGTTGAAAAGGAGGGGACTAGAAACTACGAGCAGTACTTC. Translated: CSVEKEGTRNYEQYF. The chain is built from TRBV29-1 and TRBJ2-7; TRBD2 agrees at 8 bases. Per germline, CDR1 SQVTM and CDR2 ANQGSEA. The junction had 9 bases not matched to a gene; V was cut back by 2 bases and J by 3 bases. The CDR3 covers 15 residues.

In nucleotides, the CDR3 is TGTGCCAGCAGTGACTTCTATGGCTACACCTTC. This gives the protein CASSDFYGYTF. The chain employs TRBV25-1 and TRBJ1-2; D not resolved. The CDR3 contains 11 residues. Trimming shortened V by 3 bases and J by 4 bases, and 3 bases separated the two germline ends. Germline V lookup: CDR1 MGHDK, CDR2 SYGVNS.